A single sample gave rise to the 9 T cell receptor beta chains below, sequenced in a study of CD8 T cells in ankylosing spondylitis. TCRdb itself ran the 5' RACE reads through MiXCR, one entry per CDR3 protein. The table shows about 220,000 distinct CDR3 sequences, with about 16% occurring only once. Findings and limits, study-wide: Apparently characteristic of ankylosing spondylitis blood was a TCR beta motif (roughly eight highly homologous variants).

Their antigens are not known. Sequences were obtained from blood, either unsorted or a sorted T cell fraction (not recorded which). The receptors derive from a male donor with ankylosing spondylitis.

The CDR3 nucleotides read TGCAGTGCTAGACCCTCCGGGACACGGCCATCCTACGAGCAGTACTTC. The encoded protein is CSARPSGTRPSYEQYF. V usage is TRBV20-1 and J usage is TRBJ2-7; weak D call: TRBD1 (6 bases). The CDR3 runs 16 residues. V lost 2 bases and J lost 1, with 18 bases in between. Germline V gene data show CDR1 as DFQATT and CDR2 as SNEGSKA (reference sequence).

This clonotype was observed a few times. The chain joins TRBV4-2 to TRBJ2-5; no clear D. The length of the CDR3 is 14 residues. Trimming took 2 bases from V and 1 from J, leaving 8 bases between them. Germline lookup yields CDR1 LGHNA and CDR2 YNFKEQ. The CDR3 nucleotides are TGTGCCAGCAGCCAATCAGTTGGCCAAGAGACCCAGTACTTC. As protein: CASSQSVGQETQYF.

The chain carries TRBV3-1 and TRBJ1-2, with D unclear. Per germline, CDR1 LGHDT and CDR2 YNNKEL (reference sequence). V lost 5 bases to trimming and J lost 4 bases, with 14 bases between them. The CDR3 length is 14 residues. The CDR3 loop is CASSTSQDRYGYTF. As DNA, the CDR3 is TGTGCCAGCAGCACCTCTCAGGACCGCTATGGCTACACCTTC.

The chain is built from TRBV6-1 and TRBJ1-2; the match to TRBD1 covers 7 bases. CDR3 length: 17 residues. V lost 4 bases to trimming and J lost 1 base; unmatched junction nucleotides: 12. Germline V gives CDR1 MNHNS, CDR2 SASEGT. CDR3 in DNA: TGTGCCAGCAGTGGTGGGGACAGCCGACCTTATAACTATGGCTACACCTTC. Translated: CASSGGDSRPYNYGYTF.

This clonotype was recorded many times. The chain joins TRBV5-1 to TRBJ1-1; 7 bases line up with TRBD1. In germline, CDR1 is SGHRS, CDR2 YFSETQ. The V and J ends lost 0 bases and 5 bases, in that order; junction bases with no gene match: 4. The CDR3 is 14 residues long. Written as DNA, the CDR3 is TGCGCCAGCAGCTTGGAGGGGGCAGGTACTGAAGCTTTCTTT. This gives the protein CASSLEGAGTEAFF.

The chain carries TRBV2 and TRBJ1-1; D is possibly TRBD1 (5 bases). The CDR3 is 15 amino acids. From germline, CDR1 is SNHLY and CDR2 FYNNEI. The V end was cut by 6 bases, the J end by 0 bases, with 14 bases between. CDR3: CASSGARVLNTEAFF. CDR3 in DNA: TGTGCCAGCAGCGGCGCCAGGGTACTGAACACTGAAGCTTTCTTT.

The table lists this clonotype with a few counts. The rearrangement links TRBV30 to TRBJ2-7; D is perhaps TRBD2 (5 bases). CDR3 length: 13 residues. Germline CDR1 GTSNPN, CDR2 SVGIG (reference sequence). V was pared by 1 base and J by 0 bases, with 7 bases between. CDR3 amino acids: CAWSGESSYEQYF. CDR3 DNA: TGTGCCTGGAGTGGGGAGAGCTCCTACGAGCAGTACTTC.

This clonotype was counted a few times. J is TRBJ1-6 and V is TRBV27, with 8 bases identical to TRBD1. CDR1 and CDR2 from the germline V gene are MNHEY and SMNVEV (reference sequence). Unmatched junction bases numbered 6, after V lost 3 bases and J lost 11 bases. The CDR3 is 14 residues long. The CDR3 DNA reads TGTGCCAGCAGTTTCGACAGGGGAGGTACACCCCTCCACTTT. Amino acids: CASSFDRGGTPLHF.

This chain joins TRBV20-1 and TRBJ2-7; 8 bases fit TRBD2. With 0 bases clipped from V and 0 bases from J, the junction kept 22 bases outside the gene matches. The germline gives CDR1 DFQATT, CDR2 SNEGSKA (reference sequence). The CDR3 length is 21 residues. The DNA of the CDR3 is TGCAGTGCTAGAGATTTTGCCCCGGGGAGGAGCGGGGGACTGAGCTCCTACGAGCAGTACTTC. Its translation: CSARDFAPGRSGGLSSYEQYF.